The sequence of this T cell receptor (beta chain) was determined in a study of long-term antiretroviral therapy in people with HIV. As to this clone: Its specificity is unknown.

The V end lost 4 bases, the J end lost 2 bases, and 8 bases lay between the germline ends. The CDR3 totals 13 residues. The V gene's germline CDR1 is ENHRY and CDR2 SYGVKD. The assay used was immunoSEQ (version v3.0), run at survey level. Profiled with immunoSEQ multiplex PCR; TCRdb holds only in-frame clones, not every one. Of under 35,000 clones listed, roughly 94% are singletons. Overall study results and limits: Compared with controls, HIV repertoires showed narrower CDR3 length ranges.

The specimen was unsorted PBMCs, collected around 5 years after starting antiretroviral therapy. The rearrangement uses TRBV10-3 and TRBJ1-2, with D maybe TRBD1 (6 bases). The TCR originated in a woman in her forties or fifties with HIV. CDR3 coding DNA: TGTGCCATCAGTGGTCAGGGGAACTATGGCTACACCTTC. It specifies CAISGQGNYGYTF.